These 19 T cell receptor beta chains originate from one sample sequenced in a study of blood T cells in healthy people across ages. The use of a sample-barcoded 5' primer and a J-beta primer mix characterized a second PCR of roughly 6 to 11 cycles. One entry per CDR3 protein results from TCRdb running MiXCR on the 5' RACE reads. The sample lists 550,000 to 700,000 distinct CDR3 sequences; 27% were seen once. Sample: blood. These receptors originate from a woman in her 70s in good health.

The table lists this clonotype with a few counts. The rearrangement links TRBV29-1 to TRBJ2-4; 11 positions agree with TRBD2. With V trimmed by 2 bases and J by 2 bases, 2 bases remained unmatched. Looked up from germline, CDR1 is SQVTM and CDR2 is ANQGSEA. CDR3 length: 15 residues. The CDR3 nucleotides read TGCAGCGTTGAAATAGCGGGGGGGCCCAAAAACATTCAGTACTTC. It translates to CSVEIAGGPKNIQYF. Full variable domain (rest looked up from reference TRBV29-1 and TRBJ2-4): SAVISQKPSRDICQRGTSLTIQCQVDSQVTMMFWYRQQPGQSLTLIATANQGSEATYESGFVIDKFPISRPNLTFSTLTVSNMSPEDSSIYLCSVEIAGGPKNIQYFGAGTRLSVL.

Worth noting for this clonotype: A clone one base away is much larger, so this may be a read error. This chain connects TRBV7-2 to TRBJ2-2, with TRBD2 matching 12 bases. This CDR3 has 16 amino acids. The V gene's germline CDR1 is SGHTA and CDR2 FQGNSA. The CDR3 protein is CASSLRLAGGHGELSF. CDR3 coding DNA: TGTGCCAGCAGCTTACGGCTAGCGGGGGGGCACGGGGAGCTGTCTTTT.

V and J are TRBV5-1 and TRBJ2-3; weak D call: TRBD2 (5 bases). This CDR3 region has 17 residues. Germline loops: CDR1 SGHRS, CDR2 YFSETQ. Trimming stripped 1 base from V and 5 bases from J, with 20 bases between. The CDR3 region is CASSLPLTLPGGDTQYF. The CDR3 DNA is TGCGCCAGCAGCTTGCCCCTGACTCTCCCAGGAGGAGATACGCAGTATTTT.

The V and J genes are TRBV11-2 and TRBJ1-3; possible D gene TRBD1, 5 bases. V was cut by 5 bases and J by 3 bases, with 20 bases left in between. The CDR3 totals 17 residues. Germline CDR1 and CDR2: SGHAT and FQNNGV. The CDR3 DNA follows: TGTGCCAGCAGCCCACCGGGGGGTAGCTACGGTGGAAACACCATATATTTT. Protein product: CASSPPGGSYGGNTIYF. Full variable domain (remainder filled in from reference TRBV11-2 and TRBJ1-3): EAGVAQSPRYKIIEKRQSVAFWCNPISGHATLYWYQQILGQGPKLLIQFQNNGVVDDSQLPKDRFSAERLKGVDSTLKIQPAKLEDSAVYLCASSPPGGSYGGNTIYFGEGSWLTVV.

The CDR3 region is CATRALEAEKLFF. The CDR3 nucleotides read TGTGCCACCAGGGCCCTAGAGGCTGAAAAACTGTTTTTT. The rearrangement links TRBV10-3 to TRBJ1-4; D may be TRBD1 (5 bases). The germline V and J ends were trimmed by 10 bases and 7 bases, with 16 bases remaining between them. The CDR3 contains 13 residues. Per germline, CDR1 ENHRY and CDR2 SYGVKD.

The rearrangement links TRBV7-9 to TRBJ1-2; 9 nucleotides align to TRBD1. Trimming took 4 bases from V and 7 from J; bases not matched to a gene: 16. Germline V gene lookup returns CDR1 SEHNR and CDR2 FQNEAQ (reference sequence). The CDR3 loop spans 17 amino acids. CDR3 sequence (DNA): TGTGCCAGCAGCTCCAAGAGAATACAGGGGGCTACGGCTGGCTACACCTTC. Its protein product is CASSSKRIQGATAGYTF.

This clonotype occurred a few times. This chain connects TRBV19 to TRBJ2-1; D unclear. Germline V CDR1 and CDR2: LNHDA, SQIVND (reference sequence). There are 13 residues in the CDR3. Between the trimmed V and J ends, which lost 2 bases and 3 bases, there was a span of 5 bases. CDR3 nucleotides: TGTGCCAGTAGTATATCGGGCTACAATGAGCAGTTCTTC. Translating it yields CASSISGYNEQFF.

There are a few counts of this clonotype. The chain has TRBV20-1 and TRBJ2-7; D tentatively reads TRBD1 or TRBD2 (5 bases each). The CDR3 is 16 residues long. Per the germline V gene, CDR1 is DFQATT and CDR2 is SNEGSKA (reference sequence). Between the trimmed V and J ends, which lost 3 bases and 0 bases, there was a span of 18 bases. The CDR3 DNA follows: TGCAGTGCTAGCCCCACCGGGACGGTGAGCTCCTACGAGCAGTACTTC. Its translation: CSASPTGTVSSYEQYF.

The chain combines TRBV18 with TRBJ1-4, with unresolved D. Germline CDR1 and CDR2: KGHSH and LQKENI. V gave up 3 bases and J gave up 0 bases, with 11 bases separating them. The CDR3 loop spans 16 amino acids. The chain's CDR3 is CASSPVWVPTNEKLFF. CDR3 nucleotide sequence: TGTGCCAGCTCACCCGTGTGGGTTCCAACTAATGAAAAACTGTTTTTT.

CDR3 in DNA: TGTGCCAGCAGCCAGGACGGGGGTGGCTACACCTTC. Translated, it gives CASSQDGGGYTF. The chain couples TRBV5-5 to TRBJ1-2, with a weak D call TRBD1 (5 bases). Germline V gene data show CDR1 as SGHKS and CDR2 as YYEKEE (reference sequence). Trimming took 4 bases from V and 7 from J, leaving 11 bases between them. The CDR3 runs to 12 residues.

The chain links TRBV6-2 or TRBV6-3 to TRBJ1-6; D unclear. Germline V CDR1 and CDR2: MNHEY, SVGEGT. Trimming removed 3 bases from V and 5 bases from J, with 8 bases in between. The CDR3 runs to 14 residues. CDR3 sequence reads: CASSYGQNNSPLHF. The CDR3 DNA follows: TGTGCCAGCAGTTATGGGCAGAATAATTCACCCCTCCACTTT.

This clonotype was observed a handful of times. This chain connects TRBV4-3 to TRBJ1-2; D is undetermined. V was pared by 0 bases and J by 8 bases, with 19 bases between. This CDR3 spans 16 amino acids. The germline CDR1 and CDR2 sequences are LGHNA and YSLEER. The DNA of the CDR3 is TGCGCCAGCAGCCAAGATTATGTGAGGGTCGAGTCCGGCTACACCTTC. Its translation: CASSQDYVRVESGYTF.

In its sample, this clonotype was seen a few times. This sequence joins TRBV5-1 and TRBJ2-1, with 7 bases lining up with TRBD1. V shed 0 bases and J 8 bases; nucleotides not matched to a gene: 8. The CDR3 is 15 residues long. The germline V gene has CDR1 SGHRS and CDR2 YFSETQ. The CDR3, as DNA: TGCGCCAGCAGCTTGGCCCAGGGGGATTTCTATGAGCAGTTCTTC. Protein: CASSLAQGDFYEQFF.

This clonotype was seen only a few times. The chain is built from TRBV14 and TRBJ1-6; no definite D call. With 1 base removed from V and 8 bases from J, the gap between germline ends came to 3 bases. Germline lookup yields CDR1 SGHDN and CDR2 FVKESK. CDR3 length: 12 residues. CDR3 DNA sequence: TGTGCCAGCAGCCAAGTGCATTCACCCCTCCACTTT. Encoded protein: CASSQVHSPLHF.

This clonotype was detected ten times or more. The chain employs TRBV7-9 and TRBJ2-5; TRBD2 matches 8 bases. The CDR3 is 14 residues long. The ends lost 5 bases at V and 2 bases at J; junction bases unmatched: 4. Germline-derived CDR1 and CDR2 are SEHNR and FQNEAQ (reference sequence). This chain's CDR3 is CASSAGTRQETQYF. CDR3 DNA: TGTGCCAGCAGCGCCGGGACTAGACAAGAGACCCAGTACTTC.

This clonotype has more than one count but fewer than ten. The genes are TRBV6-1 and TRBJ1-3; D unresolved. V shed 7 bases and J shed 0 bases, with 16 bases lying between them. Germline-derived CDR1 and CDR2 are MNHNS and SASEGT. CDR3 length: 16 residues. The CDR3 protein is CASKRSGGSSGNTIYF. The DNA for the CDR3 is TGTGCCAGCAAAAGGTCGGGAGGCAGCTCTGGAAACACCATATATTTT.

The chain has TRBV5-1 and TRBJ2-6; 8 nucleotides line up with TRBD1. With V trimmed by 4 bases and J by 0 bases, 6 bases remained unmatched. Germline CDR1 and CDR2: SGHRS and YFSETQ. There are 17 residues in the CDR3. The CDR3 protein is CASSTGQVTSGANVLTF. CDR3 coding DNA: TGCGCCAGCAGCACGGGACAGGTGACCTCTGGGGCCAACGTCCTGACTTTC. Complete variable domain (other parts from reference TRBV5-1 and TRBJ2-6): KAGVTQTPRYLIKTRGQQVTLSCSPISGHRSVSWYQQTPGQGLQFLFEYFSETQRNKGNFPGRFSGRQFSNSRSEMNVSTLELGDSALYLCASSTGQVTSGANVLTFGAGSRLTVL.

The chain uses TRBV5-8 and TRBJ2-7; TRBD1 matches at 8 bases. The CDR3 runs 15 residues. Unmatched junction bases numbered 10, after V lost 1 base and J lost 7 bases. Looked up from germline, CDR1 is SGHTS and CDR2 is YDEGEE. The DNA for the CDR3 is TGTGCCAGCAGCTTGCGACTCAGGGGGCCGGGGGAGCAGTACTTC. This gives the protein CASSLRLRGPGEQYF.

Only a few counts were recorded for this clonotype. V is TRBV30 and J is TRBJ1-1, with unresolved D. The V end lost 1 base, the J end lost 3 bases, and 15 bases lay between the germline ends. CDR1 GTSNPN and CDR2 SVGIG come from the germline V gene (reference sequence). This CDR3 comprises 15 residues. CDR3: CAWSAGGGPYTEAFF. The CDR3 nucleotides are TGTGCCTGGAGTGCGGGTGGAGGTCCCTACACTGAAGCTTTCTTT.